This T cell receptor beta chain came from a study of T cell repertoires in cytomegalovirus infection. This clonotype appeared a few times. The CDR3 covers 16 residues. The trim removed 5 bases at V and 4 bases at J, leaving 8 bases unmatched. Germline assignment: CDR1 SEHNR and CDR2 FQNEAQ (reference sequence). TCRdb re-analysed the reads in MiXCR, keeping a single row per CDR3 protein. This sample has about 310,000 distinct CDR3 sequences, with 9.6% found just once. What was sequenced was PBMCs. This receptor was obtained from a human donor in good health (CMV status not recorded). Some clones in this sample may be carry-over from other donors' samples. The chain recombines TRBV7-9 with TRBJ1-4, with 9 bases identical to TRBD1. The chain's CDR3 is CASSKSQGAFNEKLFF. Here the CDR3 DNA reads TGTGCCAGCAGCAAATCACAGGGGGCCTTTAATGAAAAACTGTTTTTT.